Listed below are T cell receptor beta chains from one sample, sequenced in a study of T cells after yellow fever vaccination. TCRdb analysed the 5' RACE reads with MiXCR anew, one entry per CDR3 protein. The sample has about 260,000 distinct CDR3 sequences, roughly 13% seen once. Here the sequenced sample was CD4+ T cells sorted from PBMCs, taken 45 days after the yellow fever booster vaccination. These receptors were collected from a man aged 30 to 45 who received the YFV17D yellow fever vaccine. CDR3s include the opening cysteine and the closing phenylalanine or tryptophan. D genes are given only for firm matches. Clone size is not always given. Where it is, it says once, few, many or a class for expanded clones.

size: -
D: -
V: TRBV7-8
J: TRBJ2-6
CDR3: CASSLVGSSGANVLTF
DNA: TGTGCCAGCAGCTTAGTGGGCAGCTCTGGGGCCAACGTCCTGACTTTC

size: few
D: -
V: TRBV20-1
J: TRBJ1-2
CDR3: CSADRAGGYTF
DNA: TGCAGTGCAGACCGCGCCGGGGGCTACACCTTC

size: many
D: -
V: TRBV20-1
J: TRBJ2-1
CDR3: CSAAASGSYNEQFF
DNA: TGCAGTGCTGCCGCGTCGGGCTCCTACAATGAGCAGTTCTTC

size: few
D: TRBD1
V: TRBV5-1
J: TRBJ1-2
CDR3: CASSLIPGQFLYGYTF
DNA: TGCGCCAGCAGCTTGATCCCGGGACAGTTTCTCTATGGCTACACCTTC

size: few
D: -
V: TRBV3-1
J: TRBJ2-5
CDR3: CASSQDLNSETQYF
DNA: TGTGCCAGCAGCCAAGATTTAAATTCCGAGACCCAGTACTTC

size: -
D: -
V: TRBV7-2
J: TRBJ2-3
CDR3: CASSPQGGGRGNTQYF
DNA: TGTGCCAGCAGCCCTCAGGGAGGGGGACGGGGAAATACGCAGTATTTT

size: -
D: -
V: TRBV9
J: TRBJ1-1
CDR3: CASSVASQGMDTEAFF
DNA: TGTGCCAGCAGCGTAGCATCCCAGGGTATGGACACTGAAGCTTTCTTT

size: -
D: TRBD2
V: TRBV7-8
J: TRBJ2-7
CDR3: CASSPQLAGGYEQYF
DNA: TGTGCCAGCAGCCCCCAACTAGCGGGAGGGTACGAGCAGTACTTC

size: -
D: -
V: TRBV7-2
J: TRBJ1-3
CDR3: CASSLDTRGPGNTIYF
DNA: TGTGCCAGCAGCTTAGACACACGGGGGCCTGGAAACACCATATATTTT

size: few
D: TRBD1
V: TRBV11-1
J: TRBJ2-7
CDR3: CASSLRPGQSYEQYF
DNA: TGTGCCAGCAGCTTACGTCCGGGACAGAGCTACGAGCAGTACTTC

size: few
D: -
V: TRBV29-1
J: TRBJ2-3
CDR3: CSVEGPDTQYF
DNA: TGCAGCGTTGAAGGACCCGATACGCAGTATTTT

size: -
D: TRBD2
V: TRBV30
J: TRBJ2-5
CDR3: CAWSDGLAGQETQYF
DNA: TGTGCCTGGAGTGATGGACTAGCGGGACAAGAGACCCAGTACTTC

size: many
D: -
V: TRBV5-5
J: TRBJ2-5
CDR3: CASSLTGEETQYF
DNA: TGTGCCAGCAGCTTGACAGGAGAAGAGACCCAGTACTTC

size: few
D: -
V: TRBV9
J: TRBJ1-2
CDR3: CASSVGEYGYTF
DNA: TGTGCCAGCAGCGTAGGGGAGTATGGCTACACCTTC

size: many
D: TRBD2
V: TRBV10-1
J: TRBJ2-1
CDR3: CASSPTSGAYNEQFF
DNA: TGCGCCAGCTCGCCGACTAGCGGGGCATACAATGAGCAGTTCTTC

size: -
D: -
V: TRBV7-9
J: TRBJ2-3
CDR3: CASSRGHTDTQYF
DNA: TGTGCCAGCAGTCGTGGGCACACAGATACGCAGTATTTT

size: few
D: -
V: TRBV12-3/TRBV12-4
J: TRBJ1-2
CDR3: CASRGASGYTF
DNA: TGTGCCAGCAGGGGGGCTAGCGGCTACACCTTC

size: -
D: -
V: TRBV5-1
J: TRBJ2-2
CDR3: CASSPARAPGELFF
DNA: TGCGCCAGCAGCCCCGCCAGGGCTCCCGGGGAGCTGTTTTTT

size: -
D: -
V: TRBV28
J: TRBJ2-1
CDR3: CASSSLEAASYNEQFF
DNA: TGTGCCAGCAGTAGCCTAGAGGCCGCCTCCTACAATGAGCAGTTCTTC

size: -
D: -
V: TRBV20-1
J: TRBJ2-6
CDR3: CSAYRTGANVLTF
DNA: TGCAGTGCTTACCGTACTGGGGCCAACGTCCTGACTTTC

size: -
D: -
V: TRBV23-1
J: TRBJ2-7
CDR3: CASSRWSEQYF
DNA: TGCGCCAGCAGTCGATGGAGTGAGCAGTACTTC

size: few
D: -
V: TRBV7-2
J: TRBJ1-1
CDR3: CASSLATGSTEAFF
DNA: TGTGCCAGCAGCTTAGCGACGGGAAGCACTGAAGCTTTCTTT